The 15 T cell receptor beta chains presented below share a single source sample, sequenced in a study of blood T cell repertoires in COVID-19. The data were produced by immunoSEQ multiplex PCR, yet TCRdb's version contains in-frame clones alone and is incomplete. The sample lists just over 95,000 clones, over 70% seen once, with 4.1% in the top ten. Sequencing was performed on peripheral blood. All receptors derive from a man in his 60s with acute or convalescent COVID-19.

This clone was seen a few times. V usage is TRBV5-1 and J usage is TRBJ2-1, with 8 bases identical to TRBD2. CDR3 size: 14 residues. Germline trimming cut 5 bases from V and 9 bases from J; bases unmatched to any gene: 10. Germline V gene sequence: CDR1 SGHRS, CDR2 YFSETQ. CDR3 nucleotide sequence: TGCGCCAGCAGTGGAGCGGGGGCGTACGTTGAGCAGTTCTTC. Translating it yields CASSGAGAYVEQFF.

A single count supports this clone. The chain carries TRBV18 and TRBJ1-1; D unresolved. This CDR3 has 15 amino acids. Trimming left V 6 bases short and J 6 bases short, with 20 bases between. CDR1 is KGHSH and CDR2 is LQKENI in the germline V gene. The CDR3 nucleotides read TGTGCCAGCTCGAGGGCGGCCTACGAAACTCCTGAAGCTTTCTTT. It specifies CASSRAAYETPEAFF.

This chain links TRBV14 with TRBJ1-2, with D possibly TRBD1 on 5 matching bases. Trimming took off 2 bases at V and 7 bases at J, with 17 bases between the two ends. Looked up from germline, CDR1 is SGHDN and CDR2 is FVKESK. The CDR3 totals 15 residues. The DNA for the CDR3 is TGTGCCAGCAGCCAATATGTTGTAGGGGCGCTTGGCTACACCTTC. Amino acid sequence: CASSQYVVGALGYTF. The entire variable domain, with the rest obtained from reference TRBV14 and TRBJ1-2, is as follows: EAGVTQFPSHSVIEKGQTVTLRCDPISGHDNLYWYRRVMGKEIKFLLHFVKESKQDESGMPNNRFLAERTGGTYSTLKVQPAELEDSGVYFCASSQYVVGALGYTFGSGTRLTVV.

The chain carries TRBV3-1 (or the pseudogene TRBV3-2) and TRBJ1-1; possibly TRBD1 for D (6 bases). CDR1 is LGHDT and CDR2 is YNNKEL in the germline V gene (reference sequence). V lost 8 bases and J lost 2, with 12 bases in between. The length of the CDR3 is 13 residues. CDR3 amino acids: CASSYRVNTEAFF. In nucleotides, the CDR3 is TGTGCCAGCTCTTACAGGGTTAACACTGAAGCTTTCTTT.

This sequence joins TRBV5-4 and TRBJ2-5; 12 nucleotides line up with TRBD2. CDR1 and CDR2 (germline): SGHNT, YYREEE (reference sequence). The CDR3 has 16 amino acids. Trimming took 4 bases from V and 5 from J; bases not matched to a gene: 9. Here the CDR3 DNA reads TGTGCCAGCAGCAAGGCCGGGACTAGCGGGTGGGAGACCCAGTACTTC. Translating gives CASSKAGTSGWETQYF.

The chain uses TRBV6-6 and TRBJ1-2, with 8 nucleotides matching TRBD1. The CDR3 covers 15 residues. The germline V gene has CDR1 MNHNY and CDR2 SVGAGI (reference sequence). Losses at the gene ends were 7 bases for V and 4 bases for J; bases not matched to a gene: 11. The CDR3 region has the DNA TGTGCCAGCAACCCTTGGACAGGGTTGAGCTATGGCTACACCTTC. It translates to CASNPWTGLSYGYTF.

This clone occurred a few times. This chain joins TRBV7-2 and TRBJ2-3; 8 bases line up with TRBD1. The V segment lost 5 bases and the J segment 6 bases; nucleotides outside the gene matches: 10. CDR1 and CDR2 from the germline V gene are SGHTA and FQGNSA. The CDR3 totals 15 residues. In DNA form, the CDR3 reads TGTGCCAGCAGCCGTGCGGGACAGGAGGTTGATACGCAGTATTTT. Translated: CASSRAGQEVDTQYF.

As regards this clone: The identical CDR3 is also encoded by other nucleotide sequences in the sample. The chain couples TRBV19 to TRBJ1-2; 9 bases match TRBD1. The CDR3 runs to 13 residues. V shed 5 bases, J shed 5 bases, and the junction held 3 bases outside the gene matches. Germline loops: CDR1 LNHDA, CDR2 SQIVND (reference sequence). CDR3 residues: CASSAGTGYGYTF. The DNA of the CDR3 is TGTGCCAGTAGTGCCGGGACAGGGTATGGCTACACCTTC.

This clone was found a few times. The rearrangement links TRBV6-1 to TRBJ2-7; 7 bases fit TRBD2. The CDR3 runs 16 residues. V lost 0 bases and J lost 3; bases outside the gene matches: 8. Germline CDR1 reads MNHNS; CDR2 reads SASEGT. CDR3 in DNA: TGTGCCAGCAGTGAAGCGCGGGGGATGGGTGGCTACGAGCAGTACTTC. It specifies CASSEARGMGGYEQYF.

The V call is TRBV19, the J call TRBJ1-2, with D possibly being TRBD1 (6 bases). Germline CDR1 LNHDA, CDR2 SQIVND (reference sequence). The CDR3 has 13 amino acids. Trimming stripped 5 bases from V and 4 bases from J, with 11 bases between. The CDR3 is CASSWTATYGYTF. The CDR3 coding sequence is TGTGCCAGTAGTTGGACAGCAACCTATGGCTACACCTTC.

The gene calls are TRBV7-7 and TRBJ2-1, with 11 bases aligning to TRBD2. Germline CDR1 reads SSHAT; CDR2 reads FNYEAQ (reference sequence). V was pared by 5 bases and J by 6 bases, with 12 bases of the junction left unmatched. The CDR3 sequence is 17 residues long. This chain's CDR3 is CASSPETLAGVANEQFF. In nucleotides, the CDR3 is TGTGCCAGCAGCCCCGAAACACTAGCGGGAGTAGCCAATGAGCAGTTCTTC.

This clone was detected only a few times. The J gene is TRBJ2-2, the V gene TRBV6-5; D perhaps matches TRBD2 (6 bases). With 2 bases removed from V and 4 bases from J, the gap between germline ends came to 14 bases. The CDR3 has 16 amino acids. CDR1 is MNHEY, CDR2 SVGAGI, per germline. CDR3 protein: CASSYADYRGTGELFF. The CDR3 DNA is TGTGCCAGCAGTTACGCGGACTACCGGGGCACCGGGGAGCTGTTTTTT.

The rearrangement uses TRBV10-3 and TRBJ1-1; D is possibly TRBD1 (6 bases). V lost 5 bases and J lost 5, with 12 bases in between. Germline lookup yields CDR1 ENHRY and CDR2 SYGVKD. The CDR3 has 13 amino acids. CDR3 residues: CAISPGEGTEAFF. As DNA, the CDR3 is TGTGCCATCAGTCCAGGGGAGGGGACTGAAGCTTTCTTT.

The chain has TRBV19 and TRBJ1-2, with D unclear. V was cut by 3 bases and J by 7 bases, with 15 bases left in between. The germline CDR1 and CDR2 sequences are LNHDA and SQIVND (reference sequence). This CDR3 comprises 14 residues. CDR3 in amino acids: CASSIEQPGGGYTF. The CDR3 nucleotides read TGTGCCAGTAGTATCGAACAGCCGGGAGGTGGCTACACCTTC.

The gene calls are TRBV5-4 and TRBJ2-3; TRBD2 agrees at 9 bases. Trimming cost V 0 bases and J 2 bases; bases outside gene matches: 4. Germline V gene lookup returns CDR1 SGHNT and CDR2 YYREEE (reference sequence). The CDR3 extends over 16 amino acids. The CDR3 reads CASSLERGAVTDTQYF. The CDR3 DNA reads TGTGCCAGCAGCTTGGAGCGGGGGGCCGTCACAGATACGCAGTATTTT.